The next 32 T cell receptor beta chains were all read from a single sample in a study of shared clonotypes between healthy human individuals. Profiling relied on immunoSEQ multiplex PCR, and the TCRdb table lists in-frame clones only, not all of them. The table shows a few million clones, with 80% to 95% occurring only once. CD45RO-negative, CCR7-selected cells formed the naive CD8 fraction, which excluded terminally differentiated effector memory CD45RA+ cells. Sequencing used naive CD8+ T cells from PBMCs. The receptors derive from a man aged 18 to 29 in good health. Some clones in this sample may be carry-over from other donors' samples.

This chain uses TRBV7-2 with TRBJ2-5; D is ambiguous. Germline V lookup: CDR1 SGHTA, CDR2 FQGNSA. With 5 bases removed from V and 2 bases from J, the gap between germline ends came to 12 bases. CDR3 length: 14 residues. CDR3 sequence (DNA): TGTGCCAGCAGCGCCGCCGGGCAGCAAGAGACCCAGTACTTC. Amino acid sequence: CASSAAGQQETQYF.

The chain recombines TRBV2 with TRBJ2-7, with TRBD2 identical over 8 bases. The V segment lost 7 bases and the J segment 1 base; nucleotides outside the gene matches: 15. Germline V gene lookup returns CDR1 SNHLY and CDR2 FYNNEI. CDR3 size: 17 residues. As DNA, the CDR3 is TGTGCCAGCAACTCGGGGAGCGGGGGTCTCAAGTCCTACGAGCAGTACTTC. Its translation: CASNSGSGGLKSYEQYF.

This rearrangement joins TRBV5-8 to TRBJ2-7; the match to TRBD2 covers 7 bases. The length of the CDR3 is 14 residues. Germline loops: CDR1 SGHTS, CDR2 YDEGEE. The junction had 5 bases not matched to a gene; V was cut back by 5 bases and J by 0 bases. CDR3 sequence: CASRLAASSYEQYF. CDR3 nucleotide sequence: TGTGCCAGCAGGCTAGCGGCCAGCTCCTACGAGCAGTACTTC.

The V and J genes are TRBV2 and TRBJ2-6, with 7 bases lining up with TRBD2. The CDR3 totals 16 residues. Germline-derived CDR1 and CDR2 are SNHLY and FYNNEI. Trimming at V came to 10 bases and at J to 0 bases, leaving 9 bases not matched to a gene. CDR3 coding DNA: TGTGCCACCTCCCGGGGGGTCGACTCTGGGGCCAACGTCCTGACTTTC. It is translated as CATSRGVDSGANVLTF.

The CDR3 bases are TGTGCCAGCAGTCCCCAGGGGGACTCCTACGAGCAGTACTTC. This gives the protein CASSPQGDSYEQYF. The chain carries TRBV27 and TRBJ2-7; 7 bases are a match to TRBD1. After removal of 5 bases from V and 0 bases from J, the junction contained 4 bases not matched to a gene. This CDR3 is 14 amino acids long. Germline V lookup: CDR1 MNHEY, CDR2 SMNVEV (reference sequence).

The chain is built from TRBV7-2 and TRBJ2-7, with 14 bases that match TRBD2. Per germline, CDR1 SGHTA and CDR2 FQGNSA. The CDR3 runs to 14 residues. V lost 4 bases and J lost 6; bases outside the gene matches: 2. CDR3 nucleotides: TGTGCCAGCAGCTCCGGGACTAGCGGGAGCGAGCAGTACTTC. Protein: CASSSGTSGSEQYF. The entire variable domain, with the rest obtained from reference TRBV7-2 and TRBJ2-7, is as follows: GAGVSQSPSNKVTEKGKDVELRCDPISGHTALYWYRQSLGQGLEFLIYFQGNSAPDKSGLPSDRFSAERTGGSVSTLTIQRTQQEDSAVYLCASSSGTSGSEQYFGPGTRLTVT.

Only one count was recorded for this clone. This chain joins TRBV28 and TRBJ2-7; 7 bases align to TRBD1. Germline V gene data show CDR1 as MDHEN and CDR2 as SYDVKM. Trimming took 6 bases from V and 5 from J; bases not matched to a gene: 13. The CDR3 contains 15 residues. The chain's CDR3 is CASRQRTGWIHEQYF. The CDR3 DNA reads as TGTGCCAGCAGACAGAGGACAGGATGGATCCACGAGCAGTACTTC.

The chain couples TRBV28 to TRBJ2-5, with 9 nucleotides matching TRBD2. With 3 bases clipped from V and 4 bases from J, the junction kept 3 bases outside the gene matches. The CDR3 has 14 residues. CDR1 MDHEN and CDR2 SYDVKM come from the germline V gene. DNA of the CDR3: TGTGCCAGCAGTTTCGGTAGCGGGAGAGAGACCCAGTACTTC. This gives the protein CASSFGSGRETQYF.

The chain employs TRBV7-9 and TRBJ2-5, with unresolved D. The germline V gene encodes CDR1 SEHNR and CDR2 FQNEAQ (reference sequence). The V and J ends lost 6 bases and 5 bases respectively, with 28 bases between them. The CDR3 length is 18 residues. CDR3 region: CASRRTDLGKPLRETQYF. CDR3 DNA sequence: TGTGCCAGCAGACGAACCGACCTTGGGAAACCCCTCAGGGAGACCCAGTACTTC.

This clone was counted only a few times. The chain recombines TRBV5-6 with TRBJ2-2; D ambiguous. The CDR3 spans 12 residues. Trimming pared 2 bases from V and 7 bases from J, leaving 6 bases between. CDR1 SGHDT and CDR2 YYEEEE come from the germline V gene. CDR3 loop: CASSFGFGELFF. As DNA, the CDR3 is TGTGCCAGCAGCTTCGGGTTCGGGGAGCTGTTTTTT. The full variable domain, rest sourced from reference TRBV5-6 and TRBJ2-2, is DAGVTQSPTHLIKTRGQQVTLRCSPKSGHDTVSWYQQALGQGPQFIFQYYEEEERQRGNFPDRFSGHQFPNYSSELNVNALLLGDSALYLCASSFGFGELFFGEGSRLTVL.

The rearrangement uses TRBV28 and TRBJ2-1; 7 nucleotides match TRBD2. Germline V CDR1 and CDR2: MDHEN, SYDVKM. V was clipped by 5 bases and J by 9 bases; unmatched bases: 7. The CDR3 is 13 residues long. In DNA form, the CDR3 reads TGTGCCAGCAGTCAGCTCGCGGGAGTTGAGCAGTTCTTC. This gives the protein CASSQLAGVEQFF.

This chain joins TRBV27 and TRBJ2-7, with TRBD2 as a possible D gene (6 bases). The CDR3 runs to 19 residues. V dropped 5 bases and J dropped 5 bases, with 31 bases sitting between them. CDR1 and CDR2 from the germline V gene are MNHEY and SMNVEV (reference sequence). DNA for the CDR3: TGTGCCAGCAGTCCGCTGGGGGACCCCGGAGGGTGGACGGGGGACGAGCAGTACTTC. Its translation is CASSPLGDPGGWTGDEQYF.

CDR3 residues: CASSIGQGTDTQYF. The DNA of the CDR3 is TGCGCCAGCAGCATAGGACAGGGGACAGATACGCAGTATTTT. V gene TRBV5-1 combines with J gene TRBJ2-3, with 9 positions matching TRBD1. J gave up 3 bases and V 4 bases, and 3 bases lay outside the gene matches. There are 14 residues in the CDR3. CDR1 and CDR2 from the germline V gene are SGHRS and YFSETQ.

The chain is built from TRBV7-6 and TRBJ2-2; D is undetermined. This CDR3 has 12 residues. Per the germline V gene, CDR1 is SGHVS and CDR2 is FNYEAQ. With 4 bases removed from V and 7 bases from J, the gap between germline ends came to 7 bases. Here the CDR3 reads CASSSSVGELFF. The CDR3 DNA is TGTGCCAGCAGCTCATCAGTCGGGGAGCTGTTTTTT.

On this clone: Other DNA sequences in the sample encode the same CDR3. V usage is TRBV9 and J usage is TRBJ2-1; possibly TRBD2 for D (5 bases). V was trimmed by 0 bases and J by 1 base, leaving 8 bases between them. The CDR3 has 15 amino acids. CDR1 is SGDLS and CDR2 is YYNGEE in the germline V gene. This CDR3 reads CASSVVSGSYNEQFF. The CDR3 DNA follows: TGTGCCAGCAGCGTAGTTTCGGGATCCTACAATGAGCAGTTCTTC. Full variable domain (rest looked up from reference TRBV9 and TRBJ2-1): DSGVTQTPKHLITATGQRVTLRCSPRSGDLSVYWYQQSLDQGLQFLIQYYNGEERAKGNILERFSAQQFPDLHSELNLSSLELGDSALYFCASSVVSGSYNEQFFGPGTRLTVL.

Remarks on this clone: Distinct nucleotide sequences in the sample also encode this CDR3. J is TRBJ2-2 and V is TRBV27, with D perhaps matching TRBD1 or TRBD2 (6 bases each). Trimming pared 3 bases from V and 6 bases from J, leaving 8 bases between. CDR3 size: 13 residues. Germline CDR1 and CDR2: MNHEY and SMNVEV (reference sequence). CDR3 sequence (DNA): TGTGCCAGCAGTTTGAGGGGGGCCGGGGAGCTGTTTTTT. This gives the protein CASSLRGAGELFF.

CDR3 coding DNA: TGTGCCAGCAGCTTGGAGTACAAGACTAGCACAGATACGCAGTATTTT. Translating it yields CASSLEYKTSTDTQYF. This chain uses TRBV5-4 with TRBJ2-3; no clear D. Germline lookup yields CDR1 SGHNT and CDR2 YYREEE (reference sequence). Trimming took 0 bases from V and 0 from J, leaving 11 bases between them. This CDR3 is built from 16 residues.

The CDR3 DNA reads as TGTGCCAGCAGCTTTCAGGGTACTGGCTACACCTTC. It is translated as CASSFQGTGYTF. The J gene is TRBJ1-2, the V gene TRBV5-6, with a tentative D call TRBD1 (5 bases). Germline V gene data show CDR1 as SGHDT and CDR2 as YYEEEE. Trimming removed 2 bases at V and 7 bases at J, with 9 bases between. The CDR3 is made up of 12 amino acids. The whole variable domain, remainder taken from reference TRBV5-6 and TRBJ1-2, is DAGVTQSPTHLIKTRGQQVTLRCSPKSGHDTVSWYQQALGQGPQFIFQYYEEEERQRGNFPDRFSGHQFPNYSSELNVNALLLGDSALYLCASSFQGTGYTFGSGTRLTVV.

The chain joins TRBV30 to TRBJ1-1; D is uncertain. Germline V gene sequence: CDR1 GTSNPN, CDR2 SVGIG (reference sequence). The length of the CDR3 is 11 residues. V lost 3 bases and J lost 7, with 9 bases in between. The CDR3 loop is CAWRAPIEAFF. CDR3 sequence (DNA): TGTGCCTGGAGGGCACCGATTGAAGCTTTCTTT. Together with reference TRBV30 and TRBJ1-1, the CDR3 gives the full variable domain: SQTIHQWPATLVQPVGSPLSLECTVEGTSNPNLYWYRQAAGRGLQLLFYSVGIGQISSEVPQNLSASRPQDRQFILSSKKLLLSDSGFYLCAWRAPIEAFFGQGTRLTVV.

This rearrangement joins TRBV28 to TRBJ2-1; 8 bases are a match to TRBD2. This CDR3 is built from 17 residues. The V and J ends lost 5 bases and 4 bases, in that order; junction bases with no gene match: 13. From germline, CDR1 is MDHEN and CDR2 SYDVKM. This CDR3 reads CASSPEGSGSMYNEQFF. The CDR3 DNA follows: TGTGCCAGCAGTCCCGAGGGGAGCGGGAGTATGTACAATGAGCAGTTCTTC.

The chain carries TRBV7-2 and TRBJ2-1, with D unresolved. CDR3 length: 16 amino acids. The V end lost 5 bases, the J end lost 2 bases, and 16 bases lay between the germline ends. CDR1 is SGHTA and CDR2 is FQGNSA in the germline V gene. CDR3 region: CASSQISLRPYNEQFF. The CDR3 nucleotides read TGTGCCAGCAGCCAGATAAGTTTACGTCCCTACAATGAGCAGTTCTTC.

The CDR3 protein is CASREQGSHPDQPQHF. CDR3 bases: TGTGCCAGCAGGGAACAGGGTAGTCACCCGGATCAGCCCCAGCATTTT. This chain connects TRBV27 to TRBJ1-5; perhaps TRBD1 as D (6 bases). V was pared by 6 bases and J by 5 bases, with 20 bases between. CDR1 is MNHEY and CDR2 is SMNVEV in the germline V gene (reference sequence). The CDR3 sequence is 16 residues long.

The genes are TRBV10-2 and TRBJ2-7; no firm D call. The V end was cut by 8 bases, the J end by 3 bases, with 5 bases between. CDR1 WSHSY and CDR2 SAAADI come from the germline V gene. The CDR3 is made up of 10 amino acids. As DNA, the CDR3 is TGCGCCAGCGGTGTCTACGAGCAGTACTTC. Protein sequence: CASGVYEQYF.

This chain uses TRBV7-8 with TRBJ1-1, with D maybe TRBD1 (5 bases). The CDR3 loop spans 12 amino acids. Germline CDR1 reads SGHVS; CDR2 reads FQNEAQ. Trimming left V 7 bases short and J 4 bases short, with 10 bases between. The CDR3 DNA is TGTGCCAGCATGGGGGGGAGCACTGAAGCTTTCTTT. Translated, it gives CASMGGSTEAFF. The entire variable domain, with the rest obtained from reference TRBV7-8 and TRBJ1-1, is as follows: GAGVSQSPRYKVAKRGQDVALRCDPISGHVSLFWYQQALGQGPEFLTYFQNEAQLDKSGLPSDRFFAERPEGSVSTLKIQRTQQEDSAVYLCASMGGSTEAFFGQGTRLTVV.

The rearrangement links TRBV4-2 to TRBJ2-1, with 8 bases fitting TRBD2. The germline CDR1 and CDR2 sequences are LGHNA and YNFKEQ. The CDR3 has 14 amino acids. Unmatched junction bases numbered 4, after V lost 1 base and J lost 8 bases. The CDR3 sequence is CASSQAVGGDEQFF. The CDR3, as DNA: TGTGCCAGCAGCCAAGCGGTCGGGGGGGATGAGCAGTTCTTC.

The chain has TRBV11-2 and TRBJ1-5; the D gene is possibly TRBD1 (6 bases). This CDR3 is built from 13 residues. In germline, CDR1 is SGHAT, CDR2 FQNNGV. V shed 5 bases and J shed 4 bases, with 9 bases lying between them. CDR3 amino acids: CASSTQGNQPQHF. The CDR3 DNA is TGTGCCAGCAGCACCCAGGGGAATCAGCCCCAGCATTTT.

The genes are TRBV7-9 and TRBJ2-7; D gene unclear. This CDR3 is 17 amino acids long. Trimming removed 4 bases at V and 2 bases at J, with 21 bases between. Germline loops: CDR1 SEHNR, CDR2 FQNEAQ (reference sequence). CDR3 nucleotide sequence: TGTGCCAGCAGCTCCCAGTTCCATACCCCAAATCCCTACGAGCAGTACTTC. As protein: CASSSQFHTPNPYEQYF.

CDR3 nucleotides: TGTGCCACCATGCGCACAGATACGCAGTATTTT. Amino acid sequence: CATMRTDTQYF. The chain carries TRBV27 and TRBJ2-3; D gene unclear. This CDR3 contains 11 residues. CDR1 is MNHEY and CDR2 is SMNVEV in the germline V gene (reference sequence). Trimming took off 10 bases at V and 1 base at J, with 6 bases between the two ends.

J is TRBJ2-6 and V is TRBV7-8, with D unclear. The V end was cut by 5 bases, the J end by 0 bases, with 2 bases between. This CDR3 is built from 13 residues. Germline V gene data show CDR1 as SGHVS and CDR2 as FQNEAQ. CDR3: CASSRSGANVLTF. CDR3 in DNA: TGTGCCAGCAGCCGCTCTGGGGCCAACGTCCTGACTTTC.

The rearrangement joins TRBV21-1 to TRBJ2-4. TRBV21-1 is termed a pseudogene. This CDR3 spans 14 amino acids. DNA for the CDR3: TGTGCCAGCACCAACGTGGCCGAGAAAAACATTCAGTACTTC. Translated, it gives CASTNVAEKNIQYF.

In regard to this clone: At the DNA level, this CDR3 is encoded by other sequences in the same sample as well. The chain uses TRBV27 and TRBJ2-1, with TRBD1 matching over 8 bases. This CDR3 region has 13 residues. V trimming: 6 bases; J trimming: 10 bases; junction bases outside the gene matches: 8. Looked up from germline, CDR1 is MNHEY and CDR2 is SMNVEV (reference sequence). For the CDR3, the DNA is TGTGCCAGCAGCCTCCTAGCAGGGGGCGAGCAGTTCTTC. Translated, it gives CASSLLAGGEQFF.

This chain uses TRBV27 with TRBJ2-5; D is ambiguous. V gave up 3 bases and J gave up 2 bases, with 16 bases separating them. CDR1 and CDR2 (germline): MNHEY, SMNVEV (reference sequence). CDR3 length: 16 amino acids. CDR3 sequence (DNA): TGTGCCAGCAGTTTTGAGGCCCGATTATCTCAAGAGACCCAGTACTTC. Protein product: CASSFEARLSQETQYF.